These 17 T cell receptor beta chains came from one sample sequenced in a study of OX40 agonist ivuxolimab in advanced cancers. Library construction relied on the immunoSEQ multiplex PCR assay. Not all clones reach the TCRdb copy of this immuneACCESS table, which keeps in-frame sequences only. Checked studies attribute under half of the gap to unresolved V genes and leave the rest unexplained. The sample profile shows over 80,000 clones; 86% of them were found once. The leading ten clones occupy roughly 5.5% of the sample. Source: CD4+ or CD8+ T cells sorted from blood, taken in a trial of the OX40 agonist ivuxolimab. The source is an adult with an advanced solid tumor such as melanoma, head and neck, liver or kidney cancer.

V is TRBV9 and J is TRBJ2-2, with D perhaps matching TRBD2 (7 bases). Germline CDR1 SGDLS, CDR2 YYNGEE. The V end was cut by 2 bases, the J end by 7 bases, with 18 bases between. This CDR3 comprises 16 residues. The CDR3 nucleotides read TGTGCCAGCAGCGTGGCCCCTCAGGGAGGGGGCGGGGAGCTGTTTTTT. Encoded protein: CASSVAPQGGGGELFF. Drawing the rest from reference TRBV9 and TRBJ2-2, the complete variable domain is DSGVTQTPKHLITATGQRVTLRCSPRSGDLSVYWYQQSLDQGLQFLIQYYNGEERAKGNILERFSAQQFPDLHSELNLSSLELGDSALYFCASSVAPQGGGGELFFGEGSRLTVL.

The DNA for the CDR3 is TGTGCCAGCAGCTTGTCTCTAAGTGGGCAGCCCCAGCATTTT. It is translated as CASSLSLSGQPQHF. The chain employs TRBV5-8 and TRBJ1-5; D gene uncertain. V was cut by 1 base and J by 7 bases, with 12 bases left in between. From germline, CDR1 is SGHTS and CDR2 YDEGEE. The CDR3 runs to 14 residues.

This clone was observed a few times. The V and J genes are TRBV19 and TRBJ2-2; 7 bases are shared with TRBD1. The CDR3 length is 14 residues. From germline, CDR1 is LNHDA and CDR2 SQIVND (reference sequence). Germline trimming cut 6 bases from V and 2 bases from J; bases unmatched to any gene: 3. The CDR3 nucleotides read TGTGCCAGTAGACAGGGGAAAAACACCGGGGAGCTGTTTTTT. It specifies CASRQGKNTGELFF.

The V and J genes are TRBV28 and TRBJ1-2; D is uncertain. Trimming stripped 11 bases from V and 1 base from J, with 11 bases between. The CDR3 spans 12 residues. From germline, CDR1 is MDHEN and CDR2 SYDVKM. The CDR3 loop is CAARRLNYGYTF. In DNA form, the CDR3 reads TGTGCCGCTAGACGACTTAACTATGGCTACACCTTC.

This clone was seen a single time. The J gene is TRBJ2-1, the V gene TRBV11-2; TRBD1 agrees at 7 bases. V gave up 4 bases and J gave up 7 bases; unmatched junction bases: 4. The CDR3 runs 13 residues. Germline-derived CDR1 and CDR2 are SGHAT and FQNNGV. CDR3 residues: CASSSDRLNEQFF. The CDR3 region has the DNA TGTGCCAGCAGCTCGGACAGGTTAAATGAGCAGTTCTTC.

This chain links TRBV2 with TRBJ2-7, with a weak D call TRBD1 (5 bases). This CDR3 contains 12 residues. CDR1 and CDR2 (germline): SNHLY, FYNNEI. Deletions cut 6 bases from V and 7 bases from J, with 13 bases between. The CDR3, as DNA: TGTGCCAGCAGGGACACACTACGGGAGCAGTACTTC. Protein product: CASRDTLREQYF.

The V call is TRBV5-6, the J call TRBJ2-5; 11 bases match TRBD2. With 4 bases clipped from V and 0 bases from J, the junction kept 2 bases outside the gene matches. The length of the CDR3 is 15 residues. Germline values: CDR1 SGHDT, CDR2 YYEEEE. CDR3 nucleotides: TGTGCCAGCAGCATGACTAGCGGGAACCAAGAGACCCAGTACTTC. It yields the protein CASSMTSGNQETQYF.

The rearrangement uses TRBV6-5 and TRBJ1-1; 7 bases align to TRBD1. Germline V lookup: CDR1 MNHEY, CDR2 SVGAGI. The CDR3 is made up of 13 amino acids. The ends lost 1 base at V and 5 bases at J; junction bases unmatched: 1. The CDR3, as DNA: TGTGCCAGCAGTTACTTACAGGGGACTGAAGCTTTCTTT. Protein product: CASSYLQGTEAFF.

The rearrangement uses TRBV7-9 and TRBJ1-2; TRBD1 matches 8 bases. Trimming removed 4 bases from V and 4 bases from J; junction bases left unmatched: 5. The CDR3 sequence is 14 residues long. Germline CDR1 reads SEHNR; CDR2 reads FQNEAQ (reference sequence). CDR3 in DNA: TGTGCCAGCAGCTCGGGACAGGCCTCCTATGGCTACACCTTC. This gives the protein CASSSGQASYGYTF. Supplemented by reference TRBV7-9 and TRBJ1-2, the full variable domain reads DTGVSQNPRHKITKRGQNVTFRCDPISEHNRLYWYRQTLGQGPEFLTYFQNEAQLEKSRLLSDRFSAERPKGSFSTLEIQRTEQGDSAMYLCASSSGQASYGYTFGSGTRLTVV.

CDR3: CASSPTSGNYNEQFF. The DNA of the CDR3 is TGTGCCAGCAGTCCAACTAGCGGGAACTACAATGAGCAGTTCTTC. V is TRBV27 and J is TRBJ2-1, with 10 bases fitting TRBD2. V shed 5 bases, J shed 3 bases, and the junction held 4 bases outside the gene matches. The CDR3 is 15 amino acids. Germline V gives CDR1 MNHEY, CDR2 SMNVEV (reference sequence).

CDR3 sequence reads: CASSRKDSYTEAFF. In DNA form, the CDR3 reads TGTGCCAGCAGTCGCAAAGACAGCTACACTGAAGCTTTCTTT. J is TRBJ1-1 and V is TRBV6-5, with D maybe TRBD1 (5 bases). Germline loops: CDR1 MNHEY, CDR2 SVGAGI. The length of the CDR3 is 14 residues. V was pared by 5 bases and J by 3 bases, with 13 bases between.

This sequence joins TRBV6-6 and TRBJ2-5; D possibly corresponds to TRBD1 (6 bases). V lost 0 bases to trimming and J lost 5 bases, with 13 bases between them. The CDR3 consists of 15 residues. Looked up from germline, CDR1 is MNHNY and CDR2 is SVGAGI (reference sequence). The CDR3 spells CASSYSRQARETQYF. In nucleotides, the CDR3 is TGTGCCAGCAGTTACTCGAGACAGGCAAGGGAGACCCAGTACTTC.

DNA of the CDR3: TGTGCCAGCAGCCCCGGACAGGGGGCGCCGTTCTATGGCTACACCTTC. Its protein product is CASSPGQGAPFYGYTF. The chain recombines TRBV7-3 with TRBJ1-2; 11 nucleotides line up with TRBD1. J lost 4 bases, V lost 5 bases, and 9 bases had no gene match. This CDR3 contains 16 residues. CDR1 SGHTA and CDR2 FQGTGA come from the germline V gene. Full variable domain (missing parts from reference TRBV7-3 and TRBJ1-2): GAGVSQTPSNKVTEKGKYVELRCDPISGHTALYWYRQSLGQGPEFLIYFQGTGAADDSGLPNDRFFAVRPEGSVSTLKIQRTERGDSAVYLCASSPGQGAPFYGYTFGSGTRLTVV.

V gene TRBV27 combines with J gene TRBJ2-5; 7 bases are shared with TRBD1. There are 15 residues in the CDR3. After removal of 2 bases from V and 5 bases from J, the junction contained 8 bases not matched to a gene. In germline, CDR1 is MNHEY, CDR2 SMNVEV (reference sequence). The CDR3 is CASSLSGRGWETQYF. The CDR3 bases are TGTGCCAGCAGTTTAAGTGGCAGGGGGTGGGAGACCCAGTACTTC.

The rearrangement uses TRBV6-4 and TRBJ1-2; D gene ambiguous. CDR1 and CDR2 from the germline V gene are MRHNA and SNTAGT. CDR3 length: 14 amino acids. The V end lost 0 bases, the J end lost 4 bases, and 9 bases lay between the germline ends. CDR3 sequence reads: CASSDSAQSYGYTF. CDR3 bases: TGTGCCAGCAGTGACTCCGCGCAGTCCTATGGCTACACCTTC.

V is TRBV5-6 and J is TRBJ2-2; 9 bases align to TRBD2. Per germline, CDR1 SGHDT and CDR2 YYEEEE. The V gene end was trimmed by 4 bases and the J gene end by 6 bases; junction bases not matched to a gene: 16. The CDR3 extends over 18 amino acids. In DNA form, the CDR3 reads TGTGCCAGCAGCCACCGGAGGGGTGCGGGAGGGTACTCCGGGGAGCTGTTTTTT. Translation: CASSHRRGAGGYSGELFF.

In regard to this clone: The junction departs from germline at one end; a sequencing error may be responsible. The rearrangement uses TRBV11-2 and TRBJ1-1; 7 nucleotides match TRBD1. Germline CDR1 and CDR2: SGHAT and FQNNGV. This CDR3 spans 11 amino acids. The CDR3 here is CASSPYTGVHF. The CDR3 bases are TGTGCCAGCAGCCCTTACACAGGGGTTCACTTT.